The rows below give T cell receptor beta chains drawn from one sample of a study of blood T cells in healthy people across ages. MiXCR, run by TCRdb on the 5' RACE reads, gives a single entry per CDR3 protein. The sample carries about 1.4 million distinct CDR3 sequences, approximately 59% recorded once. Material: blood. These receptors were collected from a man younger than 35 in good health. The CDR3 runs from the conserved cysteine through the conserved F or W. The order of the fields is D gene, clone size, V gene, J gene, CDR3 DNA, CDR3 protein. The D gene is left open where the match is weak. Clone size is given for some rows only: seen once, a few or many times, or a class if the clone is expanded.

>NA|NA|TRBV2|TRBJ2-1
TGTGCCAGCAGTCCAGTCGCCGGGGAGCAGTTCTTC
CASSPVAGEQFF
>TRBD1|few|TRBV20-1|TRBJ2-7
TGCAGTGCTAGTAAAGGGGGCATCTACGAGCAGTACTTC
CSASKGGIYEQYF
>TRBD1|NA|TRBV28|TRBJ1-4
TGTGCCAGCAGAACCGACAGGGTTAATGAAAAACTGTTTTTT
CASRTDRVNEKLFF
>TRBD1|once|TRBV7-9|TRBJ1-5
TGTGCCAGCAGCCCTTCGACAGGGGGCAACAATCAGCCCCAGCATTTT
CASSPSTGGNNQPQHF
>NA|few|TRBV20-1|TRBJ2-1
TGCAGTGCTAGATTCCGGGACCTAACCTACAATGAGCAGTTCTTC
CSARFRDLTYNEQFF
>NA|few|TRBV5-6|TRBJ2-3
TGTGCCAGCAGCTTGCCTAGCTCTGTAGATACGCAGTATTTT
CASSLPSSVDTQYF
>NA|NA|TRBV11-2|TRBJ2-7
TGTGCCAGCAGCCCGACACTCCACGAGCAGTACTTC
CASSPTLHEQYF
>TRBD1|NA|TRBV12-3/TRBV12-4|TRBJ1-2
TGTGCCAGCAGTCCACACACTGGACAGGGAAACGACACCTTC
CASSPHTGQGNDTF
>NA|NA|TRBV10-3|TRBJ2-3
TGTGCCATCAGTTCTAATAGTTACACAGATACGCAGTATTTT
CAISSNSYTDTQYF
>NA|NA|TRBV20-1|TRBJ2-1
TGCAGTGCCTTTGACTGGAACCAAGAGACCCAGTTCTTC
CSAFDWNQETQFF
>TRBD2|NA|TRBV9|TRBJ2-7
TGTGCCAGCAGCGTAGGAGCGAGCGGGGGAACCTACGAGCAGTACTTC
CASSVGASGGTYEQYF
>NA|NA|TRBV14|TRBJ2-4
TGTGCCAGCAGCCAAGATTGGAACATTCAGTACTTC
CASSQDWNIQYF
>TRBD2|NA|TRBV20-1|TRBJ2-7
TGCAGTGCTAGTTCTAGCGGACAATACGAGCAGTACTTC
CSASSSGQYEQYF
>TRBD1|NA|TRBV20-1|TRBJ2-7
TGCAGTGCTGCGACAGGGGAGTACGAGCAGTACTTC
CSAATGEYEQYF
>NA|NA|TRBV7-8|TRBJ1-4
TGTGCCAGCAGCGCAGACAGTAACTATGAAAAACTGTTTTTT
CASSADSNYEKLFF
>NA|NA|TRBV4-2|TRBJ2-3
TGTGCCAGCTCACCTGAGACAGATACGCAGTATTTT
CASSPETDTQYF
>NA|NA|TRBV3-1|TRBJ1-2
TGTGCCAGCAGCCAAACCATACCGAAGGGGACTAACTATGGCTACACCTTC
CASSQTIPKGTNYGYTF
>TRBD2|few|TRBV13|TRBJ2-7
TGTGCCAGCAGCAACCGGCCGGGACTAGCGGGATACTACGAGCAGTACTTC
CASSNRPGLAGYYEQYF
>TRBD2|NA|TRBV29-1|TRBJ2-5
TGCAGCGTCCGGACTAGCGGGGGTGAGACCCAGTACTTC
CSVRTSGGETQYF
>TRBD1|many|TRBV10-3|TRBJ1-6
TGTGCCAGCCGGGACAGCTATAATTCACCCCTCCACTTT
CASRDSYNSPLHF
>NA|few|TRBV4-1|TRBJ2-5
TGCGCCAGCAGCCAAATAGACTTACAAGAGACCCAGTACTTC
CASSQIDLQETQYF
>NA|NA|TRBV4-2|TRBJ1-5
TGTGCCAGCAGCCCTGGGACGGAAGGAAATCAGCCCCAGCATTTT
CASSPGTEGNQPQHF
>NA|NA|TRBV25-1|TRBJ1-5
TGTGCCAGCAGTGAATATGTCGGTCAGCCCCAGCATTTT
CASSEYVGQPQHF
>NA|NA|TRBV15|TRBJ1-2
TGTGCCACCAGCAGAGTCGGGGCGGGTGGCTACACCTTC
CATSRVGAGGYTF
>NA|NA|TRBV7-2|TRBJ1-2
TGTGCCAGCAGCTTAAGGCATCAGGGGTCGGGCTACACCTTC
CASSLRHQGSGYTF
>NA|NA|TRBV7-2|TRBJ2-7
TGTGCCAGCAGCTTAACGCGCAGGAGCTCCTACGAGCAGTACTTC
CASSLTRRSSYEQYF
>TRBD2|NA|TRBV10-3|TRBJ2-2
TGTGCCACCTGCGGGGGAGACACCGGGGAGCTGTTTTTT
CATCGGDTGELFF
>TRBD2|NA|TRBV20-1|TRBJ2-1
TGCAGTGCTAGAGCCAGCGGGGTGATGAATGAGCAGTTCTTC
CSARASGVMNEQFF
>NA|NA|TRBV7-9|TRBJ2-7
TGTGCCAGCAGCCCACAGGGTGGTGTGGCCTACGAGCAGTACTTC
CASSPQGGVAYEQYF
>NA|few|TRBV15|TRBJ1-1
TGTGCCACCAGCAGAGATAAGAACACTGAAGCTTTCTTT
CATSRDKNTEAFF
>NA|NA|TRBV29-1|TRBJ2-7
TGCAGCGTTGTCGGCAGGTCCAGCTCCTACGAGCAGTACTTC
CSVVGRSSSYEQYF
>TRBD1|once|TRBV7-2|TRBJ1-1
TGTGCCAGCAGCCCCGGGGACAGACACATAAACACTGAAGCTTTCTTT
CASSPGDRHINTEAFF
>NA|few|TRBV21-1|TRBJ1-1
TGTGCCAGCAGTGACAGGGGAAAGGCTGAAGCTTTCTTT
CASSDRGKAEAFF
>TRBD1|NA|TRBV11-2|TRBJ1-4
TGTGCCAGCAGCCCGGACAGGGGAACTAATGAAAAACTGTTTTTT
CASSPDRGTNEKLFF
>NA|NA|TRBV18|TRBJ1-6
TGTGCCAGCTCACCTTCGGTCCAATCGTGGGATAATTCACCCCTCCACTTT
CASSPSVQSWDNSPLHF
>NA|NA|TRBV7-2|TRBJ1-2
TGTGCCAGCAGCTTAATGCGGCAGAGTGGCTACACCTTC
CASSLMRQSGYTF
>NA|NA|TRBV6-6|TRBJ1-4
TGCGCAGTGGGGCAGGGGATTGAAAAACTGTTTTTT
CAVGQGIEKLFF
>TRBD1|few|TRBV4-1|TRBJ2-7
TGCGCCAGCAGCCAGACCCCGGGACAGGTATCCTACGAGCAGTACTTC
CASSQTPGQVSYEQYF
>NA|NA|TRBV7-2|TRBJ1-1
TGTGCCAGCCGAACAGTTACTATTGAAGCTTTCTTT
CASRTVTIEAFF
>NA|once|TRBV7-9|TRBJ1-1
TGTGCCAGCAGCTTAGCAGTGGGGGGGGCGCATCAAGCTTTCTTT
CASSLAVGGAHQAFF
>TRBD2|NA|TRBV20-1|TRBJ2-5
TGCAGTGCCGCCCAGGAACTAGCGGGCCAAGAGACCCAGTACTTC
CSAAQELAGQETQYF
>TRBD1|NA|TRBV29-1|TRBJ2-1
TGCAGCGTGGAGATTGGGACAGGATTATACAATGAGCAGTTCTTC
CSVEIGTGLYNEQFF
>TRBD1|few|TRBV3-1|TRBJ2-5
TGTGCCAGCAGCCAAGATCTCGGACAGGGGACCCAAGAGACCCAGTACTTC
CASSQDLGQGTQETQYF
>TRBD2|NA|TRBV3-1|TRBJ2-7
TGTGCCAGCAGCCAAGAAGGACTAGCAGGGGCGCACGAGCAGTACTTC
CASSQEGLAGAHEQYF
>TRBD2|few|TRBV12-3/TRBV12-4|TRBJ2-1
TGTGCCAGCAGTTTAAGGACTAGCGGCTACAATGAGCAGTTCTTC
CASSLRTSGYNEQFF
>NA|NA|TRBV6-5|TRBJ2-4
TGTGCCAGCAGTAACTCACAGGGAAACATTCAGTACTTC
CASSNSQGNIQYF
>TRBD1|once|TRBV25-1|TRBJ1-2
TGTGCCAGCAGTGGGGGGGGACAGATCTATGGCTACACCTTC
CASSGGGQIYGYTF
>TRBD1|NA|TRBV9|TRBJ1-6
TGTGCCAGCAGCTTAGGCGGGACAGGGGGCGTCAGGGCCCTCCACTTT
CASSLGGTGGVRALHF
>NA|NA|TRBV4-2|TRBJ2-2
TGTGCCAGCAGCCCCTATAGCCCCTCCTTGAACACCGGGGAGCTGTTTTTT
CASSPYSPSLNTGELFF
>NA|NA|TRBV20-1|TRBJ2-1
TGCAGTGCTAGGATAAAGGGGCGGTACAATGAGCAGTTCTTC
CSARIKGRYNEQFF
>TRBD2|NA|TRBV11-2|TRBJ2-7
TGTGCCAGCAGCTTAGGGACTGAACTAGCGGGAGTCGGGGTCTACGAGCAGTACTTC
CASSLGTELAGVGVYEQYF
>TRBD1|NA|TRBV20-1|TRBJ2-7
TGCAGTGCTAGAAATGGGACAGGGGTCGACGAGCAGTACTTC
CSARNGTGVDEQYF
>TRBD2|NA|TRBV13|TRBJ2-1
TGTGCCAGCGGGGAGCGGGGTCCCTACAATGAGCAGTTCTTC
CASGERGPYNEQFF